The 17 T cell receptor beta chains below come from one sample, sequenced in a study of human T cells and chemical hapten exposure. Time point described: pre-sensitization, week 0. As to treatment: therapeutic diphenylcyclopropenone sensitization with weekly scalp DPC. TCRdb used MiXCR to reprocess the RACE reads, holding one entry per CDR3 protein. The table records about 270,000 distinct CDR3 sequences, just under 8% of them present only once. The sample in question was whole blood, obtained in connection with sensitization to the hapten diphenylcyclopropenone (DPC). The receptors originated from a man aged 18-30 years with alopecia areata. Some clones in this sample may be carry-over from other donors' samples.

This clonotype was seen a handful of times. The chain couples TRBV5-1 to TRBJ2-6; TRBD1 might be the D (6 bases). The CDR3 has 17 residues. Germline CDR1 SGHRS, CDR2 YFSETQ. V lost 4 bases to trimming and J lost 0 bases, with 14 bases between them. The CDR3, as DNA: TGCGCCAGCAGCCCCCGGGACACCCTCTCTGGGGCCAACGTCCTGACTTTC. Translation gives CASSPRDTLSGANVLTF.

There are a few counts of this clonotype. The chain links TRBV6-2 or TRBV6-3 to TRBJ1-5, with D unresolved. The CDR3 covers 15 residues. CDR1 and CDR2 (germline): MNHEY, SVGEGT. The V and J ends lost 5 bases and 3 bases respectively, with 14 bases between them. This chain's CDR3 is CASSKLAGINQPQHF. In DNA form, the CDR3 reads TGTGCCAGCAGTAAACTGGCAGGCATCAATCAGCCCCAGCATTTT.

This clonotype was observed many times. In DNA, the CDR3 is TGTGCCAGCAGTTACGGGTGGGACCCCGATGAAAAACTGTTTTTT. Its protein product is CASSYGWDPDEKLFF. The J gene is TRBJ1-4, the V gene TRBV6-5; the D gene is possibly TRBD1 (5 bases). With 2 bases removed from V and 6 bases from J, the gap between germline ends came to 13 bases. The length of the CDR3 is 15 residues. CDR1 MNHEY and CDR2 SVGAGI come from the germline V gene.

This clonotype showed up many times. The chain joins TRBV4-3 to TRBJ1-2; possibly TRBD1 for D (6 bases). The ends were cut back, 1 base at V and 4 bases at J, with 13 bases in the middle. The CDR3 sequence is 15 residues long. Germline CDR1 is LGHNA and CDR2 is YSLEER. The chain's CDR3 is CASSQGTGRGYGYTF. CDR3 coding DNA: TGCGCCAGCAGCCAAGGGACGGGCAGGGGCTATGGCTACACCTTC.

This clonotype has ten or more counts. The chain uses TRBV7-8 and TRBJ1-1; D call uncertain. Germline V lookup: CDR1 SGHVS, CDR2 FQNEAQ. The CDR3 sequence is 14 residues long. The germline V and J ends were trimmed by 3 bases and 9 bases, with 17 bases remaining between them. The CDR3 sequence is CASSFRVGGGQAFF. DNA of the CDR3: TGTGCCAGCAGCTTTAGGGTTGGCGGAGGGCAAGCTTTCTTT.

This clonotype was detected only a few times. V gene TRBV3-1 combines with J gene TRBJ2-3; 7 bases line up with TRBD2. Per germline, CDR1 LGHDT and CDR2 YNNKEL (reference sequence). The CDR3 totals 14 residues. J lost 4 bases, V lost 4 bases, and 5 bases had no gene match. CDR3 sequence reads: CASSLGGIADTQYF. The DNA of the CDR3 is TGTGCCAGCAGCCTGGGAGGGATCGCAGATACGCAGTATTTT.

This clonotype was counted between two and nine times. The V gene is TRBV5-1, the J gene TRBJ1-1; weak D call: TRBD1 (5 bases). This CDR3 spans 14 amino acids. Per germline, CDR1 SGHRS and CDR2 YFSETQ. V was pared by 4 bases and J by 2 bases, with 12 bases between. This CDR3 is CASSGLGPNTEAFF. In DNA form, the CDR3 reads TGCGCCAGCAGCGGTTTGGGGCCCAACACTGAAGCTTTCTTT.

Many counts were recorded for this clonotype. CDR3 residues: CASSYGRRGNRLEQYV. CDR3 DNA sequence: TGTGCCAGCAGTTATGGGCGGCGGGGAAACCGACTCGAGCAGTACGTC. The rearrangement joins TRBV6-2 or TRBV6-3 to TRBJ2-7; TRBD2 is a possible D gene (6 bases). This CDR3 has 16 residues. CDR1 and CDR2 (germline): MNHEY, SVGEGT. The ends were cut back, 3 bases at V and 6 bases at J, with 21 bases in the middle.

This clonotype was seen only a few times. The chain employs TRBV28 and TRBJ2-5; D not resolved. V gave up 2 bases and J gave up 4 bases, with 8 bases separating them. The CDR3 spans 13 residues. Germline values: CDR1 MDHEN, CDR2 SYDVKM. The CDR3 protein is CASSLVVAETQYF. For the CDR3, the DNA is TGTGCCAGCAGTTTAGTCGTAGCAGAGACCCAGTACTTC.

This clonotype turned up a few times. The rearrangement joins TRBV10-3 to TRBJ1-2; no definite D call. Trimming took 3 bases from V and 4 from J, leaving 18 bases between them. The CDR3 totals 16 residues. CDR1 is ENHRY, CDR2 SYGVKD, per germline. CDR3 residues: CAISDSVAPEGYGYTF. The CDR3 DNA follows: TGTGCCATCAGTGATAGTGTGGCTCCGGAGGGCTATGGCTACACCTTC.

The genes are TRBV7-2 and TRBJ1-5, with 8 bases lining up with TRBD1. The CDR3 extends over 17 amino acids. Germline CDR1 reads SGHTA; CDR2 reads FQGNSA. J gave up 2 bases and V 4 bases, and 10 bases lay outside the gene matches. The CDR3 nucleotides read TGTGCCAGCAGCTCCAGGCGGACGACAGGGGGCAATCAGCCCCAGCATTTT. Protein: CASSSRRTTGGNQPQHF.

At least ten counts were recorded for this clonotype. This chain uses TRBV6-2 or TRBV6-3 with TRBJ2-1; D not certain. The CDR3 is 14 residues long. Trimming removed 6 bases at V and 4 bases at J, with 13 bases between. Germline lookup yields CDR1 MNHEY and CDR2 SVGEGT. The DNA for the CDR3 is TGTGCCAGCAGCCCCTCGTGGAGTTACAATGAGCAGTTCTTC. Translating it yields CASSPSWSYNEQFF.

V and J are TRBV5-6 and TRBJ1-5; D gene unclear. Trimming stripped 3 bases from V and 0 bases from J, with 13 bases between. CDR3 length equals 16 residues. The germline V gene encodes CDR1 SGHDT and CDR2 YYEEEE. The CDR3 DNA reads TGTGCCAGCAGCTATACAGCAACAGATAGCAATCAGCCCCAGCATTTT. Translation: CASSYTATDSNQPQHF.

This clonotype occurred many times. This rearrangement joins TRBV7-9 to TRBJ1-3; the D is unclear. The ends were cut back, 1 base at V and 8 bases at J, with 6 bases in the middle. The V gene's germline CDR1 is SEHNR and CDR2 FQNEAQ (reference sequence). This CDR3 comprises 12 residues. This CDR3 reads CASSLEADTIYF. The CDR3 DNA is TGTGCCAGCAGCTTAGAGGCCGACACCATATATTTT.

The chain is built from TRBV7-2 and TRBJ2-7, with TRBD1 matching 8 bases. This CDR3 is built from 16 residues. CDR1 SGHTA and CDR2 FQGNSA come from the germline V gene. Germline trimming cut 4 bases from V and 5 bases from J; bases unmatched to any gene: 13. CDR3 amino acids: CASSSPRDRSWDEQYF. The CDR3 region has the DNA TGTGCCAGCAGCTCCCCCCGGGACAGGAGCTGGGACGAGCAGTACTTC.

The V and J genes are TRBV5-1 and TRBJ2-1, with D perhaps matching TRBD1 (6 bases). V was clipped by 0 bases and J by 2 bases, with 9 bases between them. In germline, CDR1 is SGHRS, CDR2 YFSETQ. CDR3 length equals 15 residues. In DNA form, the CDR3 reads TGCGCCAGCAGCTTGGCCCGGACAGCCTACAATGAGCAGTTCTTC. Amino acid sequence: CASSLARTAYNEQFF.

This clonotype occurred a few times. The rearrangement joins TRBV20-1 to TRBJ2-1; perhaps TRBD1 as D (5 bases). V was pared by 5 bases and J by 5 bases, with 13 bases between. Germline V gene lookup returns CDR1 DFQATT and CDR2 SNEGSKA (reference sequence). The CDR3 contains 13 residues. The CDR3: CSAGKGANNEQFF. The CDR3 DNA reads as TGCAGTGCTGGCAAAGGGGCAAACAATGAGCAGTTCTTC.